This TCR beta chain was obtained from a study of cytomegalovirus exposure and HLA in healthy donors. Study-wide findings and caveats: The tendency of first-cohort TCR clusters to co-occur in the 120 validation repertoires was identified by a subsequent analysis. Overall, approximately 180 TCR beta chains were annotated as cytomegalovirus-associated.

This table comes from immunoSEQ multiplex PCR, and its TCRdb copy is limited to in-frame clones, with some not included. The repertoire includes about 71,000 clones, over 90% of them detected once, and about 0.93% sits in the top ten. In regard to this clone: As yet, its antigen is unknown.

The clonotype comes from a woman younger than 35 in good health and CMV-seronegative. Sequencing was performed on PBMCs.

The CDR3 bases are TGTGCCAGCAGCTTATATAGCGGGGTCCAAGAGACCCAGTACTTC. Residues: CASSLYSGVQETQYF. V and J are TRBV7-7 and TRBJ2-5, with TRBD2 identical over 8 bases. This CDR3 region has 15 residues. The V segment lost 2 bases and the J segment 1 base; nucleotides outside the gene matches: 3. Germline V gene lookup returns CDR1 SSHAT and CDR2 FNYEAQ (reference sequence).